A single T cell receptor (beta chain) is shown here with its context. Profiling relied on immunoSEQ multiplex PCR, and the TCRdb table lists in-frame clones only, not all of them. This table holds about 160,000 clones, approximately 94% found once. The V gene end was trimmed by 0 bases and the J gene end by 4 bases; junction bases not matched to a gene: 4. There are 15 residues in the CDR3. The germline V gene has CDR1 SGHTS and CDR2 YDEGEE. The sample originates from a study of control samples from healthy donors and cancer patients. The chain uses TRBV5-8 and TRBJ1-1, with 9 positions matching TRBD1. This TCR was sampled from a man aged 55-75 years with colorectal cancer. The sequenced sample was PBMCs. Here the CDR3 reads CASSLVVTGGTEAFF. The CDR3 nucleotides are TGTGCCAGCAGCTTGGTGGTGACAGGGGGCACTGAAGCTTTCTTT.